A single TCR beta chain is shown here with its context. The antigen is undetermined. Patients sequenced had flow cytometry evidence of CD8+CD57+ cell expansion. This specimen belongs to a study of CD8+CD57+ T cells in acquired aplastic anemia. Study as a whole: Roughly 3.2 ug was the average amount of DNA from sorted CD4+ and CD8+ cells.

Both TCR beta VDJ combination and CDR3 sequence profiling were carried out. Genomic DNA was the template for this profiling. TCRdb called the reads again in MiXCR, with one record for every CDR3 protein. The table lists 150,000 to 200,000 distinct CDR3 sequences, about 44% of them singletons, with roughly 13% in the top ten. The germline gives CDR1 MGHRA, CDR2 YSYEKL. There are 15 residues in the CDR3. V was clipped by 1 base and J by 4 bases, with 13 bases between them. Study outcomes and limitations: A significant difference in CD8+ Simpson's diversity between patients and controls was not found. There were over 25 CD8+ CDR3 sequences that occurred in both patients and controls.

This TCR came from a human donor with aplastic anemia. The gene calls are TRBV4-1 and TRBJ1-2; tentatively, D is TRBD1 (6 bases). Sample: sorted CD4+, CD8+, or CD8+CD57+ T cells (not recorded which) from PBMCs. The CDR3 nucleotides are TGCGCCAGCAGCCAAGGACAGGATTTGGTCTATGGCTACACCTTC. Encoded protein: CASSQGQDLVYGYTF.